A single sample is the source of the 18 T cell receptor beta chains below, sequenced in a study of T cells in Graves' hyperthyroidism and ophthalmopathy. Amplified regions were TCR beta CDR3 sequences from RNA transcripts. The HTBI set primed first-round TCR CDR3 RT-PCR. TCRdb independently ran MiXCR on the multiplex PCR reads; one entry per CDR3 protein. The sample shows 530,000 or so distinct CDR3 sequences, 24% of them seen only once. Sequenced material: blood. These receptors came from a woman in her 30s with Graves' ophthalmopathy.

This clonotype was recorded many times. The rearrangement joins TRBV12-3 or TRBV12-4 to TRBJ1-5; 7 bases are a match to TRBD1. V gave up 6 bases and J gave up 6 bases; unmatched junction bases: 11. The CDR3 extends over 15 amino acids. The CDR3 loop reads CASSPRGRGSQPQHF. As DNA, the CDR3 is TGTGCCAGCAGCCCGCGGGGCAGGGGGAGTCAGCCCCAGCATTTT.

The rearrangement uses TRBV4-1 and TRBJ1-1; D might be TRBD1 (5 bases). V lost 0 bases to trimming and J lost 2 bases, with 10 bases between them. CDR3 length: 15 amino acids. Per germline, CDR1 MGHRA and CDR2 YSYEKL. In DNA form, the CDR3 reads TGCGCCAGCAGCCAAGACCCAGGGTTTAACACTGAAGCTTTCTTT. This codes for CASSQDPGFNTEAFF.

The chain recombines TRBV27 with TRBJ2-7, with D tentatively TRBD1 or TRBD2 (7 bases each). Trimming removed 2 bases from V and 3 bases from J, with 17 bases in between. This CDR3 has 16 amino acids. In germline, CDR1 is MNHEY, CDR2 SMNVEV (reference sequence). The CDR3 loop is CASSLPGGGGLYEQYF. CDR3 in DNA: TGTGCCAGCAGTTTACCAGGGGGGGGAGGCCTCTACGAGCAGTACTTC.

This clonotype showed up just a few times. The chain joins TRBV20-1 to TRBJ1-2; possible D gene TRBD1, 5 bases. The CDR3 is made up of 13 amino acids. Per germline, CDR1 DFQATT and CDR2 SNEGSKA (reference sequence). Trimming removed 1 base from V and 8 bases from J, with 14 bases in between. The CDR3 DNA reads as TGCAGTGCTAGAGCTCGGGACGTGGGAGGCTACACCTTC. Its translation: CSARARDVGGYTF.

V gene TRBV7-2 combines with J gene TRBJ2-7; D remains unclear. V was cut by 5 bases and J by 2 bases, with 16 bases left in between. The CDR3 is 15 residues long. In germline, CDR1 is SGHTA, CDR2 FQGNSA. DNA for the CDR3: TGTGCCAGCAGCCCCCCGTCGACGCCTCCCTACGAGCAGTACTTC. The encoded protein is CASSPPSTPPYEQYF.

In its sample, this clonotype was seen many times. V usage is TRBV10-3 and J usage is TRBJ1-1, with D maybe TRBD1 (6 bases). There are 13 residues in the CDR3. With 8 bases removed from V and 1 base from J, the gap between germline ends came to 11 bases. In germline, CDR1 is ENHRY, CDR2 SYGVKD. The CDR3 DNA follows: TGTGCCATCGGGGCAGGGGCGAACACTGAAGCTTTCTTT. It codes for CAIGAGANTEAFF.

This clonotype has ten or more counts. The V and J genes are TRBV6-2 or TRBV6-3 and TRBJ2-7, with 7 bases matching TRBD2. The J segment lost 1 base and the V segment lost 8 bases, leaving 8 bases of the junction unmatched. The CDR3 runs to 14 residues. Germline CDR1 MNHEY, CDR2 SVGEGT. The CDR3 reads CASGLLADSYEQYF. DNA of the CDR3: TGTGCCAGCGGGCTCCTAGCGGATTCCTACGAGCAGTACTTC.

The chain joins TRBV27 to TRBJ2-7; the match to TRBD1 covers 8 bases. V was clipped by 5 bases and J by 0 bases; unmatched bases: 9. Germline V gene lookup returns CDR1 MNHEY and CDR2 SMNVEV (reference sequence). CDR3 length: 16 residues. CDR3 sequence reads: CASSRAGGVNSYEQYF. In nucleotides, the CDR3 is TGTGCCAGCAGTCGGGCAGGGGGCGTCAACTCCTACGAGCAGTACTTC.

This clonotype was seen just once. Just one base apart from a much larger clone, this may be a read error. This sequence joins TRBV20-1 and TRBJ1-1, with D possibly being TRBD1 (5 bases). Germline lookup yields CDR1 DFQATT and CDR2 SNEGSKA (reference sequence). This CDR3 comprises 14 residues. The CDR3: CSANGLRDSSEASF. CDR3 nucleotides: TGCAGTGCTAATGGGTTGCGGGACTCCTCTGAAGCTTCCTTT.

There are many counts of this clonotype. The chain carries TRBV20-1 and TRBJ2-7, with 8 bases aligning to TRBD2. Germline V CDR1 and CDR2: DFQATT, SNEGSKA (reference sequence). J was trimmed by 0 bases and V by 6 bases; bases with no gene match: 7. This CDR3 comprises 14 residues. The CDR3 here is CSAPTSGSSYEQYF. CDR3 sequence (DNA): TGCAGTGCGCCAACTAGCGGTTCCTCCTACGAGCAGTACTTC.

This clonotype was seen many times. The CDR3 DNA follows: TGTGCCAGCAGCCCGACAGGGGTCATCTATGGCTACACCTTC. It yields the protein CASSPTGVIYGYTF. The J gene is TRBJ1-2, the V gene TRBV5-6; the match to TRBD1 covers 8 bases. The V gene's germline CDR1 is SGHDT and CDR2 YYEEEE. The length of the CDR3 is 14 residues. V was pared by 4 bases and J by 4 bases, with 6 bases of the junction left unmatched.

This chain connects TRBV20-1 to TRBJ2-4, with a weak D call TRBD1 (5 bases). The CDR3 runs 12 residues. The germline V and J ends were trimmed by 4 bases and 7 bases, with 11 bases remaining between them. The V gene's germline CDR1 is DFQATT and CDR2 SNEGSKA (reference sequence). CDR3 sequence (DNA): TGCAGTGCTATTCAGGGTTCGAACATTCAGTACTTC. This sequence encodes CSAIQGSNIQYF.

In its sample, this clonotype was seen a few times. A much larger clonotype is one base distant, so this may be a read error. This rearrangement joins TRBV6-1 to TRBJ1-1; D may be TRBD1 (5 bases). Germline values: CDR1 MNHNS, CDR2 SASEGT. The CDR3 extends over 11 amino acids. The CDR3 DNA sequence: TGTGCCACCAGGGTGTTCTCTGAAGCTTGCTTT. Translating it yields CATRVFSEACF.

This clonotype was detected ten times or more. In DNA form, the CDR3 reads TGCAGCGTTGTAGGGCAGGGGGCTACTGAAGCTTTCTTT. Protein sequence: CSVVGQGATEAFF. The chain couples TRBV29-1 to TRBJ1-1; TRBD1 matches 8 bases. CDR1 and CDR2 (germline): SQVTM, ANQGSEA. Germline trimming cut 4 bases from V and 5 bases from J; bases unmatched to any gene: 6. CDR3 length: 13 residues.

This clonotype appeared many times. This chain connects TRBV11-2 to TRBJ2-7; TRBD1 aligns across 8 bases. The CDR3 has 16 amino acids. From germline, CDR1 is SGHAT and CDR2 FQNNGV. Trimming at V came to 3 bases and at J to 4 bases, leaving 11 bases not matched to a gene. CDR3 amino acids: CASSFGPPGQGYEQYF. The CDR3 DNA is TGTGCCAGCAGCTTCGGGCCGCCCGGACAGGGTTACGAGCAGTACTTC.

This chain links TRBV28 with TRBJ2-7, with D unresolved. V was shortened by 8 bases and J by 5 bases, with 10 bases between the two germline ends. Per the germline V gene, CDR1 is MDHEN and CDR2 is SYDVKM. This CDR3 is built from 11 residues. The chain's CDR3 is CASLKEDEQYF. CDR3 coding DNA: TGTGCCAGCCTCAAAGAAGACGAGCAGTACTTC.

This clonotype has a handful of counts. The chain links TRBV10-1 to TRBJ2-2, with D possibly matching TRBD2 (5 bases). The length of the CDR3 is 13 residues. Looked up from germline, CDR1 is WNHNN and CDR2 is SYGVQD (reference sequence). Trimming took 5 bases from V and 3 from J, leaving 7 bases between them. CDR3 sequence: CASSTRDTGELFF. CDR3 bases: TGCGCCAGCAGTACGCGGGACACCGGGGAGCTGTTTTTT.

With respect to this clonotype: A much larger clone sits a single nucleotide away, making a read error possible. V and J are TRBV4-1 and TRBJ2-5; either TRBD1 or TRBD2 may fit D (5 bases each). The CDR3 runs to 15 residues. Germline loops: CDR1 MGHRA, CDR2 YSYEKL. DNA of the CDR3: TGCGCCATCAGCCACGCCGGGACCGCTCAAGAGACCCAGTACTTC. This codes for CAISHAGTAQETQYF.